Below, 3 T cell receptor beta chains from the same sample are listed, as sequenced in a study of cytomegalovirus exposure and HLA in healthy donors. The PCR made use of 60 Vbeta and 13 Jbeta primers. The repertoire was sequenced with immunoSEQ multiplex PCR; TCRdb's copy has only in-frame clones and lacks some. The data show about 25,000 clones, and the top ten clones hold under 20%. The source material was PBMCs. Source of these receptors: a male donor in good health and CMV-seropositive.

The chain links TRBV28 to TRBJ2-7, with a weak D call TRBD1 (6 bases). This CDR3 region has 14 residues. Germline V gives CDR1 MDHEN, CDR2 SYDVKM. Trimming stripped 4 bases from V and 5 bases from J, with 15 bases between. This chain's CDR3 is CASSSAQGVDEQYF. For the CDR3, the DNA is TGTGCCAGCAGTTCAGCACAGGGAGTAGACGAGCAGTACTTC. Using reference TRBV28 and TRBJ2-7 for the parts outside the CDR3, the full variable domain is DVKVTQSSRYLVKRTGEKVFLECVQDMDHENMFWYRQDPGLGLRLIYFSYDVKMKEKGDIPEGYSVSREKKERFSLILESASTNQTSMYLCASSSAQGVDEQYFGPGTRLTVT.

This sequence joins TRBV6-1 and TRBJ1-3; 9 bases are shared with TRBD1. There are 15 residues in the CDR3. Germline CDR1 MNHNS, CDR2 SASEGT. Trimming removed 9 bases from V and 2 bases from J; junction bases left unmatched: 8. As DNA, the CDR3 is TGTGCCAGTCTCCGGGACAGGGCAGCTGGAAACACCATATATTTT. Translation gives CASLRDRAAGNTIYF.

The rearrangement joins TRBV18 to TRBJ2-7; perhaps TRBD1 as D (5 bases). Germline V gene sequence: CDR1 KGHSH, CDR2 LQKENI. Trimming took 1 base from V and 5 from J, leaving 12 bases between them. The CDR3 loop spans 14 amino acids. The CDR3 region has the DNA TGTGCCAGCTCACCACTGGGCACGGACAACGAGCAGTACTTC. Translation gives CASSPLGTDNEQYF.